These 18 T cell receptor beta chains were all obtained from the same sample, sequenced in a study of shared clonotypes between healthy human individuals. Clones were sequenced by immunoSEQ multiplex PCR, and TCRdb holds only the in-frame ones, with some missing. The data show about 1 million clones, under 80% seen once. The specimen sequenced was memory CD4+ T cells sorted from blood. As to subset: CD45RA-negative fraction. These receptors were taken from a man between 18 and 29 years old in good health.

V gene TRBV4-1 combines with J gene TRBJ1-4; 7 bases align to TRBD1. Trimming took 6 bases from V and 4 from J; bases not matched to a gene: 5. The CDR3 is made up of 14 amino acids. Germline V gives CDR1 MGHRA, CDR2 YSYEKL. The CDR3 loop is CASRMGQYNEKLFF. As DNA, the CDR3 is TGCGCCAGCAGGATGGGACAGTATAATGAAAAACTGTTTTTT.

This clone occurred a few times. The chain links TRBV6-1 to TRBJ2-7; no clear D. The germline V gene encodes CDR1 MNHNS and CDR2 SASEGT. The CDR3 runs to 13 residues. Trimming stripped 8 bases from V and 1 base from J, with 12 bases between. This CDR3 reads CASVKVPSYEQYF. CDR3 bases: TGTGCCAGCGTGAAGGTGCCATCCTACGAGCAGTACTTC.

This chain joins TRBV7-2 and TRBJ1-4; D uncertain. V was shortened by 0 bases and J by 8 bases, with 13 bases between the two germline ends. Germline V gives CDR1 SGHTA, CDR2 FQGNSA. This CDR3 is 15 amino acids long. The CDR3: CASSLAAGVLEKLFF. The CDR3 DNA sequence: TGTGCCAGCAGCTTAGCGGCTGGGGTCCTAGAAAAACTGTTTTTT. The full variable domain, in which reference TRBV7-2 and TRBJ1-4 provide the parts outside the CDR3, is GAGVSQSPSNKVTEKGKDVELRCDPISGHTALYWYRQSLGQGLEFLIYFQGNSAPDKSGLPSDRFSAERTGGSVSTLTIQRTQQEDSAVYLCASSLAAGVLEKLFFGSGTQLSVL.

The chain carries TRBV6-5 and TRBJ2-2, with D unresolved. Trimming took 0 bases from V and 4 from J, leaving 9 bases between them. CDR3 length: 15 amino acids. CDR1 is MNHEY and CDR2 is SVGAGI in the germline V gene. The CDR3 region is CASSYSVQSTGELFF. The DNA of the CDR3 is TGTGCCAGCAGTTACTCCGTACAGTCCACCGGGGAGCTGTTTTTT.

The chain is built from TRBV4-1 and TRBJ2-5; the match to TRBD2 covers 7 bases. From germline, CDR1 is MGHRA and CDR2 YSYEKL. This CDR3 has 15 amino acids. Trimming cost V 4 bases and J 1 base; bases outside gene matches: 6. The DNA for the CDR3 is TGCGCCAGCAGCCGCCGACTAGCAGGCCAAGAGACCCAGTACTTC. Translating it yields CASSRRLAGQETQYF.

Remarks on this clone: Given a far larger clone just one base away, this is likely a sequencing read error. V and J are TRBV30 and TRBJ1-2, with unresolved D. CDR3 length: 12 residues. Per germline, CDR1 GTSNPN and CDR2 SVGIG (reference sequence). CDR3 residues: CAWSVSVYDYTF. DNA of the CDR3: TGTGCCTGGAGTGTGAGTGTCTATGACTACACCTTC.

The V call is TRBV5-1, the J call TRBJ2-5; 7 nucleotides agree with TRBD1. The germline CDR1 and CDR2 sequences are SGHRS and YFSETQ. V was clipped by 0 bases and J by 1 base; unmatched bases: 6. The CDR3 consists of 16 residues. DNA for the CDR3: TGCGCCAGCAGCTTGGGGGGACAGACACTCCAAGAGACCCAGTACTTC. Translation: CASSLGGQTLQETQYF.

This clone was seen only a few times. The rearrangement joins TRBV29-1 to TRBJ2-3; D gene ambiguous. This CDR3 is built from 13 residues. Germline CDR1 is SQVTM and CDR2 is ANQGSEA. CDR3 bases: TGCATCATAAGGCTCCACGCCACAGATACGCAGTATTTT. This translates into CIIRLHATDTQYF.

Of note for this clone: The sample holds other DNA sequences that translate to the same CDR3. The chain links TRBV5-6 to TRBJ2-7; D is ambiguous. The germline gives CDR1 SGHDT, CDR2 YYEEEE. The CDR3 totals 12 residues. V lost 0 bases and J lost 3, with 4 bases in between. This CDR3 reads CASSLGGYEQYF. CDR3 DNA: TGTGCCAGCAGCTTGGGTGGCTACGAGCAGTACTTC.

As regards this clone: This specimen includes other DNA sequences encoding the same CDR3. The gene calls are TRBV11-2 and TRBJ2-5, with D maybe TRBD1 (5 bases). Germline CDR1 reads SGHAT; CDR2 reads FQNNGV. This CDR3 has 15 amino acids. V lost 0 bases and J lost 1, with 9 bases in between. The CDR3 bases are TGTGCCAGCAGCTTAGATGGGGCCAGCCAAGAGACCCAGTACTTC. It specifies CASSLDGASQETQYF.

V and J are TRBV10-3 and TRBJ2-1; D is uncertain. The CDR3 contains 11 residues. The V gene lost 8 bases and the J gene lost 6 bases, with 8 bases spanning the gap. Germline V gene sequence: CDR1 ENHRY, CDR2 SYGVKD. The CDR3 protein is CAIAYGNEQFF. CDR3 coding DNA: TGTGCCATCGCTTACGGCAATGAGCAGTTCTTC.

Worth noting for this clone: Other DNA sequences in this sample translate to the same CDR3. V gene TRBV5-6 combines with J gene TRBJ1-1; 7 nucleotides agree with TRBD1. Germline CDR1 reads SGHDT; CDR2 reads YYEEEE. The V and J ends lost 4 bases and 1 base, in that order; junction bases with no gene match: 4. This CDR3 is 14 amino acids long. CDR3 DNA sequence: TGTGCCAGCAGCGGAAGACAGGGGAACACTGAAGCTTTCTTT. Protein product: CASSGRQGNTEAFF.

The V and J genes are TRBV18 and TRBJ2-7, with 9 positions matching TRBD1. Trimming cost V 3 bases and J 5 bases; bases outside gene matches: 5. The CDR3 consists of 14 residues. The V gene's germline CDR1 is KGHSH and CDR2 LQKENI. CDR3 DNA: TGTGCCAGCTCACCGGGACAGGGTACCCACGAGCAGTACTTC. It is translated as CASSPGQGTHEQYF.

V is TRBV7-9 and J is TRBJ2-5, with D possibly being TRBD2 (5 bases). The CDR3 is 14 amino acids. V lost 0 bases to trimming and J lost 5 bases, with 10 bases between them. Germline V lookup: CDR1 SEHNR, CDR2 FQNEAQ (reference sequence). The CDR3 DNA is TGTGCCAGCAGCTTAGCGGCGACGGGGGAGACCCAGTACTTC. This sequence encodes CASSLAATGETQYF.

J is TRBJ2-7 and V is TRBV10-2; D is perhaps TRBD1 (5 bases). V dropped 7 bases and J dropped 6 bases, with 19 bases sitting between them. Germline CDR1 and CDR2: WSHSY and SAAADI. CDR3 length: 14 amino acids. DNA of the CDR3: TGCGCCAGCACCGTATCCCAGGGTACCGGCGAGCAGTACTTC. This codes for CASTVSQGTGEQYF.

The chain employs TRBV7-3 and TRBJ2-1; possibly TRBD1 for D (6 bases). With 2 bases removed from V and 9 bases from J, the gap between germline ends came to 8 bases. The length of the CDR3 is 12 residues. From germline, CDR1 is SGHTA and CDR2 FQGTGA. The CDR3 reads CASSLPRGEQFF. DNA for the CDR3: TGTGCCAGCAGCTTACCCAGGGGTGAGCAGTTCTTC.

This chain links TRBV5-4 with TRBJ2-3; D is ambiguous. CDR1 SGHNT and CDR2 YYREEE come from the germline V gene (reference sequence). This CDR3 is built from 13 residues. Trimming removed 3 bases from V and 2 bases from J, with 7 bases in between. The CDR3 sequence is CASSSQNTDTQYF. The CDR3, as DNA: TGTGCCAGCAGCTCCCAGAACACAGATACGCAGTATTTT.

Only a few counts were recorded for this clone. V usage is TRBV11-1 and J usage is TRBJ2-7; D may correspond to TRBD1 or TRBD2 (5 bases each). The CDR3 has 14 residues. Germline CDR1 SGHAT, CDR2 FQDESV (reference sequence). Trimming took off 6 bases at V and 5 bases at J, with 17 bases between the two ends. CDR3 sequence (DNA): TGTGCCAGCAGTTATGGTGGGGGAAGGGACGAGCAGTACTTC. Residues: CASSYGGGRDEQYF.